The clone carrying this TCR beta chain was recorded at least ten times. This CDR3 is 14 amino acids long. V was trimmed by 6 bases and J by 10 bases, leaving 16 bases between them. Germline V gives CDR1 LNHDA, CDR2 SQIVND (reference sequence). The sample comes from a study of blood T cell repertoires in COVID-19. Study overall: In each case, the material was cDNA or gDNA derived from T cells, B-cell-depleted T cells, or PBMCs.

As processed by the authors: The assay estimated nucleated cells by amplifying reference gene primers. TCRdb keeps only in-frame clones here, not all; method: immunoSEQ multiplex PCR. From that table come the V and J calls and clone size; the DNA was used to work out D and trimming. Here the sample spans tens of thousands of clones, 70% to 80% being singletons. The source material was peripheral blood. This clonotype was sampled from a human donor in a cohort sampled during active COVID-19. This chain connects TRBV19 to TRBJ1-6, with D possibly being TRBD1 (6 bases). This CDR3 reads CASRAGAVGSPLHF. CDR3 bases: TGTGCCAGTAGGGCAGGGGCCGTGGGATCACCCCTCCACTTT.